This paragraph covers one T cell receptor beta chain sequence. The antigen is unknown. What was amplified from RNA transcripts were TCR beta CDR3 regions. First-round RT-PCR of the TCR CDR3 relied on the HTBI primer set. Each CDR3 protein is one row after TCRdb ran MiXCR on the multiplex PCR reads. The sample has a few hundred thousand distinct CDR3 sequences, roughly an eighth seen once. The entry originates in a study of T cells in Graves' hyperthyroidism and ophthalmopathy. The study left out patients who had uncontrolled infection, other autoimmune disease, pregnancy or lactation. Diagnosis rested on symptoms, serum thyroxine and TRAb, thyroid ultrasound, and orbital computed tomography. Cells are PBMCs isolated from over 7.5 ml of fresh blood. With 1 base removed from V and 8 bases from J, the gap between germline ends came to 11 bases. The germline CDR1 and CDR2 sequences are LGHDT and YNNKEL (reference sequence). The CDR3 contains 13 residues.

Overall study results and limits: The model foresaw ophthalmopathy a median roughly 6 months prior to onset.

The sequence came from a woman in her 40s with Graves' ophthalmopathy. This sequence joins TRBV3-1 and TRBJ1-2, with D unresolved. The sample taken for sequencing was blood. The CDR3 spells CASSQGVSGGYTF. The CDR3 nucleotides read TGTGCCAGCAGCCAAGGCGTATCAGGCGGCTACACCTTC. Together with reference TRBV3-1 and TRBJ1-2, the CDR3 gives the full variable domain: DTAVSQTPKYLVTQMGNDKSIKCEQNLGHDTMYWYKQDSKKFLKIMFSYNNKELIINETVPNRFSPKSPDKAHLNLHINSLELGDSAVYFCASSQGVSGGYTFGSGTRLTVV.